These 23 T cell receptor beta chains share one sample of origin, sequenced in a study of OX40 agonist ivuxolimab in advanced cancers. Profiled with immunoSEQ multiplex PCR; TCRdb holds only in-frame clones, not every one. The repertoire holds roughly 20,000 clones, with about three quarters as singletons. Sequenced here: CD4+ or CD8+ T cells sorted from blood, sampled in a trial of the OX40 agonist ivuxolimab. These receptors all come from an adult with an advanced solid tumor such as melanoma, head and neck, liver or kidney cancer.

This chain connects TRBV27 to TRBJ1-1, with D perhaps TRBD1 (6 bases). Trimming took off 5 bases at V and 0 bases at J, with 10 bases between the two ends. This CDR3 region has 14 residues. Germline V gene lookup returns CDR1 MNHEY and CDR2 SMNVEV (reference sequence). CDR3 nucleotides: TGTGCCAGCAGTACAGGGACGGTGAACACTGAAGCTTTCTTT. Translating gives CASSTGTVNTEAFF.

The chain combines TRBV6-1 with TRBJ1-4; D ambiguous. The CDR3 is 14 residues long. Germline V lookup: CDR1 MNHNS, CDR2 SASEGT. The V and J ends lost 4 bases and 8 bases respectively, with 14 bases between them. CDR3 coding DNA: TGTGCCAGCAGTGGAAACCCCCGAGGGGAAAAACTGTTTTTT. Translation gives CASSGNPRGEKLFF.

This chain links TRBV10-1 with TRBJ2-3; 9 bases align to TRBD2. Germline V gives CDR1 WNHNN, CDR2 SYGVQD (reference sequence). Unmatched junction bases numbered 3, after V lost 5 bases and J lost 0 bases. This CDR3 comprises 15 residues. The CDR3 region has the DNA TGCGCCAGCAGTAATGGACTAGCGAGCACAGATACGCAGTATTTT. Translation gives CASSNGLASTDTQYF.

This rearrangement joins TRBV13 to TRBJ2-3; 12 bases agree with TRBD2. This CDR3 is built from 16 residues. Germline CDR1 and CDR2: PRHDT and FYEKMQ (reference sequence). Unmatched junction bases numbered 4, after V lost 5 bases and J lost 1 base. CDR3 in amino acids: CASSDPSGGGTDTQYF. The CDR3 bases are TGTGCCAGCAGCGACCCTAGCGGGGGGGGCACAGATACGCAGTATTTT.

The chain recombines TRBV28 with TRBJ2-5; D is unresolved. The V gene's germline CDR1 is MDHEN and CDR2 SYDVKM. V lost 2 bases, J lost 4 bases, and 11 bases lay in between. This CDR3 comprises 14 residues. The CDR3 coding sequence is TGTGCCAGCAGTTTAAATACCTTACTAGAGACCCAGTACTTC. Residues: CASSLNTLLETQYF.

The chain employs TRBV2 and TRBJ1-4; D might be TRBD1 (5 bases). With 8 bases removed from V and 0 bases from J, the gap between germline ends came to 13 bases. The CDR3 is 15 amino acids. CDR1 SNHLY and CDR2 FYNNEI come from the germline V gene. CDR3 nucleotides: TGTGCCAGCGAACAGGCCCTAGCAACTAATGAAAAACTGTTTTTT. Translated, it gives CASEQALATNEKLFF.

This chain connects TRBV11-2 to TRBJ2-5; D may be TRBD1 (5 bases). The V end was cut by 5 bases, the J end by 2 bases, with 15 bases between. CDR3 length: 15 residues. CDR1 is SGHAT, CDR2 FQNNGV, per germline. The CDR3 bases are TGTGCCAGCAGCCCTTCACGGAAGGGGCAAGAGACCCAGTACTTC. Translated, it gives CASSPSRKGQETQYF. The whole variable domain, filled in from reference TRBV11-2 and TRBJ2-5, reads EAGVAQSPRYKIIEKRQSVAFWCNPISGHATLYWYQQILGQGPKLLIQFQNNGVVDDSQLPKDRFSAERLKGVDSTLKIQPAKLEDSAVYLCASSPSRKGQETQYFGPGTRLLVL.

The V call is TRBV4-1, the J call TRBJ1-5, with D possibly being TRBD1 (6 bases). V gave up 0 bases and J gave up 0 bases, with 9 bases separating them. The length of the CDR3 is 16 residues. CDR1 is MGHRA and CDR2 is YSYEKL in the germline V gene. CDR3 sequence: CASSQETGTSNQPQHF. CDR3 DNA: TGCGCCAGCAGCCAAGAAACAGGGACTAGCAATCAGCCCCAGCATTTT.

The rearrangement joins TRBV28 to TRBJ2-1, with 8 bases fitting TRBD2. In germline, CDR1 is MDHEN, CDR2 SYDVKM. The CDR3 is 15 residues long. Trimming cost V 3 bases and J 2 bases; bases outside gene matches: 3. The CDR3 spells CASSFPGLAYNEQFF. In DNA form, the CDR3 reads TGTGCCAGCAGTTTTCCGGGACTAGCCTACAATGAGCAGTTCTTC.

This clone rates as medium-sized. The chain couples TRBV2 to TRBJ2-2; D call uncertain. V lost 6 bases and J 5 bases, leaving 4 bases between the germline ends. CDR1 is SNHLY, CDR2 FYNNEI, per germline. The CDR3 totals 11 residues. CDR3 sequence (DNA): TGTGCCAGCAGCCTTACCGGGGAGCTGTTTTTT. It specifies CASSLTGELFF.

This clone was found once. CDR3 region: CASSYNYEQYF. CDR3 DNA: TGTGCCAGCAGCTACAACTACGAGCAGTACTTC. The chain recombines TRBV11-2 with TRBJ2-5; D remains ambiguous. The J call may be faulty, since TRBJ2-7 better matches the DNA end. Germline CDR1 SGHAT, CDR2 FQNNGV. The CDR3 is 11 residues long.

The chain uses TRBV6-6 and TRBJ1-1; the D is unclear. The CDR3 has 14 residues. The V gene's germline CDR1 is MNHNY and CDR2 SVGAGI (reference sequence). Trimming shortened V by 3 bases and J by 0 bases, and 8 bases separated the two germline ends. The CDR3 DNA is TGTGCCAGCAGTTATCTGGGGTTGAACACTGAAGCTTTCTTT. Its translation: CASSYLGLNTEAFF.

The chain joins TRBV29-1 to TRBJ2-2; TRBD1 matches at 8 bases. Trimming at V came to 4 bases and at J to 7 bases, leaving 11 bases not matched to a gene. The CDR3 has 15 amino acids. The germline gives CDR1 SQVTM, CDR2 ANQGSEA. CDR3 region: CSVVTRQGRDGELFF. In DNA form, the CDR3 reads TGCAGCGTTGTCACCCGACAGGGGCGAGACGGGGAGCTGTTTTTT.

This clone was recorded once. The chain has TRBV7-2 and TRBJ2-2, with D perhaps matching TRBD1 (6 bases). The CDR3 contains 12 residues. Germline CDR1 is SGHTA and CDR2 is FQGNSA. V was shortened by 10 bases and J by 7 bases, with 13 bases between the two germline ends. The CDR3 here is CAIRTAGGELFF. The CDR3 DNA sequence: TGTGCCATAAGGACAGCCGGCGGGGAGCTGTTTTTT. The variable domain in full, with the rest retrieved from reference TRBV7-2 and TRBJ2-2, is GAGVSQSPSNKVTEKGKDVELRCDPISGHTALYWYRQSLGQGLEFLIYFQGNSAPDKSGLPSDRFSAERTGGSVSTLTIQRTQQEDSAVYLCAIRTAGGELFFGEGSRLTVL.

DNA for the CDR3: TGTGCCAGCAGCTCCGGGACAGGGGGCGTGGAGACCCAGTACTTC. It yields the protein CASSSGTGGVETQYF. J is TRBJ2-5 and V is TRBV7-2; 12 bases align to TRBD1. Trimming cost V 4 bases and J 5 bases; bases outside gene matches: 5. This CDR3 is built from 15 residues. Germline CDR1 is SGHTA and CDR2 is FQGNSA.

The rearrangement joins TRBV6-6 to TRBJ2-1, with 9 bases aligning to TRBD1. Germline lookup yields CDR1 MNHNY and CDR2 SVGAGI (reference sequence). The ends lost 7 bases at V and 8 bases at J; junction bases unmatched: 6. There are 13 residues in the CDR3. Here the CDR3 DNA reads TGTGCCAGCACGGGACAGGGTGTTTATGAGCAGTTCTTC. As protein: CASTGQGVYEQFF.

This chain connects TRBV19 to TRBJ1-4, with D possibly TRBD1 on 5 matching bases. CDR1 is LNHDA, CDR2 SQIVND, per germline (reference sequence). This CDR3 is built from 13 residues. The V end lost 10 bases, the J end lost 6 bases, and 15 bases lay between the germline ends. The CDR3 spells CATYSTGDEKLFF. The CDR3 DNA sequence: TGTGCCACCTACTCGACGGGGGATGAAAAACTGTTTTTT.

This chain connects TRBV6-6 to TRBJ2-7; 11 bases agree with TRBD1. Unmatched junction bases numbered 4, after V lost 2 bases and J lost 4 bases. The CDR3 length is 15 residues. CDR1 is MNHNY, CDR2 SVGAGI, per germline (reference sequence). The CDR3 spells CASSYLGDRGYEQYF. CDR3 DNA: TGTGCCAGCAGTTACCTGGGGGACAGGGGGTACGAGCAGTACTTC.

This chain uses TRBV4-3 with TRBJ1-2; perhaps TRBD1 as D (5 bases). V was pared by 1 base and J by 4 bases, with 10 bases between. CDR1 is LGHNA and CDR2 is YSLEER in the germline V gene. This CDR3 has 14 residues. The CDR3, as DNA: TGCGCCAGCAGCCAAGTAGCAGGGACCTATGGCTACACCTTC. Encoded protein: CASSQVAGTYGYTF.

This clone was seen a single time. CDR3 DNA: TGTGCCAGCAGCTTGGGGAGGTACCAAGAGACCCAGTACTTC. Its translation: CASSLGRYQETQYF. The rearrangement uses TRBV5-6 and TRBJ2-5; D perhaps matches TRBD2 (5 bases). Deletions cut 0 bases from V and 0 bases from J, with 6 bases between. In germline, CDR1 is SGHDT, CDR2 YYEEEE. CDR3 size: 14 residues.

The chain employs TRBV27 and TRBJ2-2; no reliable D call. V was pared by 3 bases and J by 6 bases, with 11 bases between. Germline CDR1 MNHEY, CDR2 SMNVEV (reference sequence). The CDR3 sequence is 14 residues long. The CDR3 DNA reads as TGTGCCAGCAGTTTCGAACTGACCTCCGGGGAGCTGTTTTTT. It is translated as CASSFELTSGELFF.

This clone appeared a few times. This sequence joins TRBV2 and TRBJ2-5; possible D gene TRBD2, 5 bases. The better agreement between TRBJ2-7 and the DNA end casts doubt on the J call. Per the germline V gene, CDR1 is SNHLY and CDR2 is FYNNEI. This CDR3 spans 13 amino acids. CDR3 loop: CASKSGNPYEQYF. In DNA form, the CDR3 reads TGTGCCAGCAAATCGGGGAACCCCTACGAGCAGTACTTC.

This chain connects TRBV2 to TRBJ2-7; 8 nucleotides line up with TRBD1. V lost 8 bases to trimming and J lost 0 bases; unmatched junction nucleotides: 6. CDR3 length equals 14 residues. Germline-derived CDR1 and CDR2 are SNHLY and FYNNEI. CDR3: CASQPGGSSYEQYF. CDR3 nucleotides: TGTGCCAGCCAACCAGGGGGCAGCTCCTACGAGCAGTACTTC.